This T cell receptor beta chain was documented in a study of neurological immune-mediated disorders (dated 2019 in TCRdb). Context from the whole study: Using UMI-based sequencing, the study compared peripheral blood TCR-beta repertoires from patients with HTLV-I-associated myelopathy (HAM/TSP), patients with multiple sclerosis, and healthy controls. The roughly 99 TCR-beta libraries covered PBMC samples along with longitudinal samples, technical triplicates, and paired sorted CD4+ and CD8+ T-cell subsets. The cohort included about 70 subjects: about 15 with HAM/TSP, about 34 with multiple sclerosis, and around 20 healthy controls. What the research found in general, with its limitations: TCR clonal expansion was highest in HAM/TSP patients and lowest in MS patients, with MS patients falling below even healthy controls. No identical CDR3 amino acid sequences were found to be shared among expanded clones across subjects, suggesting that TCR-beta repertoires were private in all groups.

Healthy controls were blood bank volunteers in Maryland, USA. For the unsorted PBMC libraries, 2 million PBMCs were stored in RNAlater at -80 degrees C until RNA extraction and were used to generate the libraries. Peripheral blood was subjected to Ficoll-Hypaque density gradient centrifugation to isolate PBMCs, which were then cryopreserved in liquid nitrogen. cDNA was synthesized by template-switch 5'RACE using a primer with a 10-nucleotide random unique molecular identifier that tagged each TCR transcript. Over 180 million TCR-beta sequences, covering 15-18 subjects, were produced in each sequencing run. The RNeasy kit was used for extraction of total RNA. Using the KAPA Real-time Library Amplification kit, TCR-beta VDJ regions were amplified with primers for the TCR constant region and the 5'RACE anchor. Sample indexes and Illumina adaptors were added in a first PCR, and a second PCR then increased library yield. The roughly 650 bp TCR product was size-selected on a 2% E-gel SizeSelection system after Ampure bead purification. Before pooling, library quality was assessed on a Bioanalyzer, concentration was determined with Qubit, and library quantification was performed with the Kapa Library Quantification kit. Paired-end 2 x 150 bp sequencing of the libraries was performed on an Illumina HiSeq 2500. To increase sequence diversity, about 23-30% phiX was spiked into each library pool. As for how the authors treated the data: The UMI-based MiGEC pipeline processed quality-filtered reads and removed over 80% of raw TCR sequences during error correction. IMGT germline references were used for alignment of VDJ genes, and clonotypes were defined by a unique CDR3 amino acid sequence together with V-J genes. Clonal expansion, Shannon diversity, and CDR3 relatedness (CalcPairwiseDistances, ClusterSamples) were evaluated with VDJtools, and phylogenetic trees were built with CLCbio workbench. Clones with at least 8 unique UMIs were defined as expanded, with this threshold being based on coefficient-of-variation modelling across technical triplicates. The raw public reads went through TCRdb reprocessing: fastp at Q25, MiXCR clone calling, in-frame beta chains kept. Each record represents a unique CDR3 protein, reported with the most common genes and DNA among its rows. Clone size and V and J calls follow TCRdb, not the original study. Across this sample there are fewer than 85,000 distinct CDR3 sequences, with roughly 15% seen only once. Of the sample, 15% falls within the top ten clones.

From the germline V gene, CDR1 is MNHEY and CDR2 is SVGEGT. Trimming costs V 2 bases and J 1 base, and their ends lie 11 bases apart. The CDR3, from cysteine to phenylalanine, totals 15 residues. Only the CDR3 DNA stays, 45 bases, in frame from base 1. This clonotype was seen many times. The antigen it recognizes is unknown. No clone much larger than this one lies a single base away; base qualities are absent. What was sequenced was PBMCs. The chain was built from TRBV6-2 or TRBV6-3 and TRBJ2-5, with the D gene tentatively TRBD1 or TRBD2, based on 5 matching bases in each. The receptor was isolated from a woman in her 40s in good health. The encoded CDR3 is CASSYGPGPQETQYF. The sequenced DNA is TGTGCCAGCAGTTACGGACCGGGACCCCAAGAGACCCAGTACTTC.